This T cell receptor (beta chain) was recorded in a study of PD-1 blockade in classical Hodgkin lymphoma. General study results and limits: Only CD4+ TCR diversity, not CD8+, had risen significantly by C4D1. Before treatment, TCR diversity in newly diagnosed patients was reportedly lower than in healthy donors. The origin of the repertoire differences remains undefined, with disease activity or prior therapy as possible causes.

This sample's time point: cycle 4 day 1 (C4D1), after six to seven weeks of nivolumab. Each patient's relapse followed autologous stem cell transplantation, and brentuximab vedotin exposure varied. As to this clone: Its antigen remains unknown.

Trimming cost V 0 bases and J 6 bases; bases outside gene matches: 10. This CDR3 comprises 16 residues. Per the germline V gene, CDR1 is SGHDT and CDR2 is YYEEEE. Assay used: immunoSEQ multiplex PCR; TCRdb lists only in-frame clones, some missing. This table holds about 25,000 clones, approximately 70% found once. Sequenced here: peripheral blood mononuclear cells (PBMCs), sampled before the fourth cycle of nivolumab. V is TRBV5-6 and J is TRBJ2-3; 7 nucleotides align to TRBD1. The sequence derives from a human donor with classical Hodgkin lymphoma. In DNA, the CDR3 is TGTGCCAGCAGCTTGGCACGACTACAGGGGTACGATACGCAGTATTTT. This encodes CASSLARLQGYDTQYF. Complete variable domain (other parts from reference TRBV5-6 and TRBJ2-3): DAGVTQSPTHLIKTRGQQVTLRCSPKSGHDTVSWYQQALGQGPQFIFQYYEEEERQRGNFPDRFSGHQFPNYSSELNVNALLLGDSALYLCASSLARLQGYDTQYFGPGTRLTVL.